The next 29 T cell receptor beta chains were all read from a single sample in a study of shared clonotypes between healthy human individuals. Assay used: immunoSEQ multiplex PCR; TCRdb lists only in-frame clones, some missing. The sample yields about 2 million clones, 85% to 95% seen once. CD45RO-negative, CCR7-positively selected cells formed the naive CD8 fraction, excluding terminally differentiated effector memory CD45RA+ cells. Source material: naive CD8+ T cells sorted from blood. These receptors came from a man younger than 35 in good health.

In this sample, this clone turned up a few times. The chain carries TRBV6-1 and TRBJ2-2; D call uncertain. Between the trimmed V and J ends, which lost 6 bases and 1 base, there was a span of 9 bases. There are 14 residues in the CDR3. Germline V gene sequence: CDR1 MNHNS, CDR2 SASEGT. CDR3 residues: CASSMGWNTGELFF. For the CDR3, the DNA is TGTGCCAGCAGCATGGGATGGAACACCGGGGAGCTGTTTTTT.

The chain couples TRBV7-9 to TRBJ2-3; D not certain. With 1 base removed from V and 10 bases from J, the gap between germline ends came to 6 bases. In germline, CDR1 is SEHNR, CDR2 FQNEAQ (reference sequence). This CDR3 is 11 amino acids long. Here the CDR3 reads CASSLDGAQYF. For the CDR3, the DNA is TGTGCCAGCAGCTTAGATGGCGCGCAGTATTTT. The whole variable domain, remainder taken from reference TRBV7-9 and TRBJ2-3, is DTGVSQNPRHKITKRGQNVTFRCDPISEHNRLYWYRQTLGQGPEFLTYFQNEAQLEKSRLLSDRFSAERPKGSFSTLEIQRTEQGDSAMYLCASSLDGAQYFGPGTRLTVL.

The CDR3 here is CASSSGTGPYNEQFF. CDR3 in DNA: TGTGCCAGCAGCTCCGGGACAGGGCCCTACAATGAGCAGTTCTTC. V usage is TRBV5-4 and J usage is TRBJ2-1, with 9 bases lining up with TRBD1. This CDR3 contains 15 residues. The trim removed 3 bases at V and 2 bases at J, leaving 3 bases unmatched. The germline gives CDR1 SGHNT, CDR2 YYREEE (reference sequence).

The chain uses TRBV5-1 and TRBJ1-2; D is perhaps TRBD1 (6 bases). The CDR3 length is 15 residues. V gave up 0 bases and J gave up 4 bases, with 13 bases separating them. CDR1 and CDR2 from the germline V gene are SGHRS and YFSETQ. The CDR3 region is CASSLEGGTLYGYTF. The DNA for the CDR3 is TGCGCCAGCAGCTTGGAAGGGGGTACCCTCTATGGCTACACCTTC.

V gene TRBV9 combines with J gene TRBJ2-1, with TRBD1 identical over 10 bases. The CDR3 totals 17 residues. Germline CDR1 SGDLS, CDR2 YYNGEE. The V and J ends lost 4 bases and 1 base, in that order; junction bases with no gene match: 8. The CDR3 region is CASSSRPGQGSYNEQFF. The CDR3 DNA sequence: TGTGCCAGCAGCTCGCGGCCGGGACAGGGGTCCTACAATGAGCAGTTCTTC.

V usage is TRBV5-6 and J usage is TRBJ1-5, with D possibly matching TRBD1 (6 bases). The germline CDR1 and CDR2 sequences are SGHDT and YYEEEE. Trimming pared 3 bases from V and 1 base from J, leaving 11 bases between. The CDR3 sequence is 15 residues long. CDR3 protein: CASSSAGDSNQPQHF. CDR3 DNA sequence: TGTGCCAGCAGCTCCGCAGGGGACAGCAATCAGCCCCAGCATTTT.

CDR3 in amino acids: CASSENIWGAYGYTF. CDR3 in DNA: TGTGCCAGCAGTGAAAACATTTGGGGGGCCTATGGCTACACCTTC. The V and J genes are TRBV6-1 and TRBJ1-2, with a tentative D call TRBD1 (6 bases). V shed 2 bases and J shed 4 bases, with 14 bases lying between them. Germline loops: CDR1 MNHNS, CDR2 SASEGT. This CDR3 comprises 15 residues.

The chain joins TRBV30 to TRBJ1-2; D gene ambiguous. From germline, CDR1 is GTSNPN and CDR2 SVGIG (reference sequence). V was trimmed by 1 base and J by 3 bases, leaving 6 bases between them. CDR3 length equals 12 residues. The CDR3 is CAWSERDYGYTF. The CDR3, as DNA: TGTGCCTGGAGTGAACGAGACTATGGCTACACCTTC.

V is TRBV11-2 and J is TRBJ2-2; D call uncertain. Germline values: CDR1 SGHAT, CDR2 FQNNGV. This CDR3 is built from 11 residues. V was trimmed by 5 bases and J by 3 bases, leaving 1 base between them. CDR3: CASSHTGELFF. The CDR3, as DNA: TGTGCCAGCAGCCACACCGGGGAGCTGTTTTTT.

The chain uses TRBV11-2 and TRBJ2-1; D uncertain. Germline values: CDR1 SGHAT, CDR2 FQNNGV. The length of the CDR3 is 11 residues. V was clipped by 1 base and J by 9 bases, with 4 bases between them. CDR3 sequence: CASSLVIEQFF. Here the CDR3 DNA reads TGTGCCAGCAGCTTAGTTATTGAGCAGTTCTTC.

The chain couples TRBV7-2 to TRBJ2-5; tentatively, D is TRBD2 (6 bases). The CDR3 consists of 16 residues. V was trimmed by 3 bases and J by 4 bases, leaving 18 bases between them. Germline V gene data show CDR1 as SGHTA and CDR2 as FQGNSA. The CDR3 spells CASSLNVRDPSETQYF. The CDR3 coding sequence is TGTGCCAGCAGCTTGAACGTGCGGGACCCTTCAGAGACCCAGTACTTC.

The rearrangement joins TRBV4-3 to TRBJ1-2; TRBD1 might be the D (6 bases). Trimming shortened V by 1 base and J by 6 bases, and 12 bases separated the two germline ends. Germline V gene sequence: CDR1 LGHNA, CDR2 YSLEER. CDR3 length: 14 residues. The CDR3, as DNA: TGCGCCAGCAGCCAAGTGGAGGGGGGAGATGGCTACACCTTC. Its protein is CASSQVEGGDGYTF.

With regard to this clone: Other DNA sequences from this sample encode an identical CDR3 as well. The CDR3 nucleotides read TGCGCCAGCAGCCAGGGGACTAGCGGATACGAGCAGTACTTC. Its protein product is CASSQGTSGYEQYF. The rearrangement links TRBV4-3 to TRBJ2-7, with 11 bases aligning to TRBD2. The CDR3 totals 14 residues. Trimming took 3 bases from V and 4 from J; bases not matched to a gene: 2. From germline, CDR1 is LGHNA and CDR2 YSLEER.

The chain uses TRBV19 and TRBJ2-7; the match to TRBD1 covers 10 bases. V lost 5 bases and J lost 5; bases outside the gene matches: 12. CDR3 length: 16 residues. Germline V gene sequence: CDR1 LNHDA, CDR2 SQIVND (reference sequence). CDR3 bases: TGTGCCAGTAGTCACCAGGGACAGGGGATATCAGACGAGCAGTACTTC. This encodes CASSHQGQGISDEQYF.

V usage is TRBV5-4 and J usage is TRBJ1-1; D might be TRBD1 (5 bases). This CDR3 is built from 13 residues. CDR1 and CDR2 from the germline V gene are SGHNT and YYREEE (reference sequence). V was pared by 3 bases and J by 4 bases, with 10 bases between. CDR3 sequence: CASSYGGGTEAFF. CDR3 bases: TGTGCCAGCAGCTACGGGGGTGGCACTGAAGCTTTCTTT.

In its sample, this clone was seen once. CDR3 region: CASSFVLAPGLAAETQYF. The CDR3 DNA reads TGTGCCAGCAGCTTTGTCCTAGCTCCGGGACTAGCAGCGGAGACCCAGTACTTC. V usage is TRBV7-8 and J usage is TRBJ2-5; 9 nucleotides line up with TRBD2. With 3 bases clipped from V and 5 bases from J, the junction kept 16 bases outside the gene matches. Looked up from germline, CDR1 is SGHVS and CDR2 is FQNEAQ. The CDR3 contains 18 residues. Combining the CDR3 with reference TRBV7-8 and TRBJ2-5 gives the whole variable domain GAGVSQSPRYKVAKRGQDVALRCDPISGHVSLFWYQQALGQGPEFLTYFQNEAQLDKSGLPSDRFFAERPEGSVSTLKIQRTQQEDSAVYLCASSFVLAPGLAAETQYFGPGTRLLVL.

V and J are TRBV7-2 and TRBJ2-7, with D possibly being TRBD2 (5 bases). CDR3 size: 14 residues. V was clipped by 3 bases and J by 3 bases, with 12 bases between them. CDR1 SGHTA and CDR2 FQGNSA come from the germline V gene. The CDR3 sequence is CASSLDWLDYEQYF. The CDR3 DNA follows: TGTGCCAGCAGCTTGGACTGGCTAGACTACGAGCAGTACTTC.

About this clone: The identical CDR3 is also encoded by other nucleotide sequences in the sample. This chain connects TRBV7-9 to TRBJ1-5; D is unclear. CDR3 size: 15 residues. Trimming removed 1 base at V and 0 bases at J, with 7 bases between. The V gene's germline CDR1 is SEHNR and CDR2 FQNEAQ (reference sequence). This CDR3 reads CASSLEASSNQPQHF. The CDR3 DNA reads as TGTGCCAGCAGCTTAGAAGCAAGTAGCAATCAGCCCCAGCATTTT.

In regard to this clone: This same CDR3 is encoded by further DNA sequences in the sample. The chain has TRBV5-1 and TRBJ1-3; D not resolved. The CDR3 spans 15 residues. Trimming stripped 0 bases from V and 0 bases from J, with 7 bases between. Germline assignment: CDR1 SGHRS and CDR2 YFSETQ. This CDR3 is CASSLDWGSGNTIYF. The DNA for the CDR3 is TGCGCCAGCAGCTTGGACTGGGGCTCTGGAAACACCATATATTTT.

The gene calls are TRBV19 and TRBJ2-3, with a weak D call TRBD2 (5 bases). Trimming took off 1 base at V and 0 bases at J, with 8 bases between the two ends. Germline V lookup: CDR1 LNHDA, CDR2 SQIVND (reference sequence). The CDR3 contains 15 residues. CDR3 sequence reads: CASSIVGVSTDTQYF. In DNA form, the CDR3 reads TGTGCCAGTAGTATAGTCGGGGTTAGCACAGATACGCAGTATTTT.

The V call is TRBV9, the J call TRBJ2-2; a possible D gene is TRBD2 (6 bases). This CDR3 has 15 residues. V lost 0 bases and J lost 8, with 14 bases in between. Per germline, CDR1 SGDLS and CDR2 YYNGEE. CDR3 in amino acids: CASSVVGGTVGELFF. CDR3 sequence (DNA): TGTGCCAGCAGCGTAGTAGGCGGGACGGTTGGGGAGCTGTTTTTT.

V usage is TRBV6-5 and J usage is TRBJ2-7; 8 bases align to TRBD1. CDR3 length: 14 amino acids. Germline assignment: CDR1 MNHEY and CDR2 SVGAGI. The V gene end was trimmed by 4 bases and the J gene end by 3 bases; junction bases not matched to a gene: 5. The CDR3 reads CASSFGQGRYEQYF. The CDR3 DNA follows: TGTGCCAGCAGTTTTGGACAGGGACGCTACGAGCAGTACTTC.

The chain couples TRBV6-1 to TRBJ2-7; 11 nucleotides match TRBD1. The length of the CDR3 is 15 residues. V gave up 4 bases and J gave up 2 bases; unmatched junction bases: 4. CDR1 MNHNS and CDR2 SASEGT come from the germline V gene. The CDR3: CASSARTGGTYEQYF. CDR3 coding DNA: TGTGCCAGCAGTGCCCGGACAGGGGGCACCTACGAGCAGTACTTC.

There are a few counts of this clone. The chain is built from TRBV4-1 and TRBJ1-6; D is perhaps TRBD1 (5 bases). Deletions cut 0 bases from V and 7 bases from J, with 13 bases between. The CDR3 runs 16 residues. The germline V gene has CDR1 MGHRA and CDR2 YSYEKL. This CDR3 reads CASSQESGTSNSPLHF. CDR3 in DNA: TGCGCCAGCAGCCAAGAAAGTGGGACGTCAAATTCACCCCTCCACTTT.

The chain carries TRBV6-1 and TRBJ1-2, with a weak D call TRBD1 (5 bases). The germline gives CDR1 MNHNS, CDR2 SASEGT. Trimming took 6 bases from V and 0 from J, leaving 11 bases between them. This CDR3 has 14 amino acids. DNA for the CDR3: TGTGCCAGCAGCAGGGACCAAGCTAACTATGGCTACACCTTC. Protein product: CASSRDQANYGYTF.

V and J are TRBV10-3 and TRBJ1-1; unclear D gene. Trimming removed 4 bases at V and 8 bases at J, with 17 bases between. CDR3 size: 14 residues. Germline V gene data show CDR1 as ENHRY and CDR2 as SYGVKD. CDR3 DNA sequence: TGTGCCATCAGTGGAGACGGATTTATCAGCGAAGCTTTCTTT. It specifies CAISGDGFISEAFF.

Concerning this clone itself: The sample carries other DNA sequences with the same CDR3. The V call is TRBV6-5, the J call TRBJ2-3; no clear D. Trimming removed 0 bases at V and 6 bases at J, with 1 base between. CDR3 length: 11 residues. The V gene's germline CDR1 is MNHEY and CDR2 SVGAGI. The CDR3 spells CASSYSDTQYF. As DNA, the CDR3 is TGTGCCAGCAGTTACTCGGATACGCAGTATTTT.

About this clone: At the DNA level, this CDR3 is encoded by other sequences in the same sample as well. The rearrangement uses TRBV5-1 and TRBJ1-1; a weak D match, TRBD1 (5 bases). From germline, CDR1 is SGHRS and CDR2 YFSETQ. This CDR3 region has 15 residues. V was shortened by 3 bases and J by 0 bases, with 12 bases between the two germline ends. The CDR3 region is CASSSSREMNTEAFF. The CDR3 DNA reads TGCGCCAGCAGCTCGAGCAGGGAGATGAACACTGAAGCTTTCTTT.

This rearrangement joins TRBV2 to TRBJ2-1, with TRBD1 as a possible D gene (5 bases). The germline V gene has CDR1 SNHLY and CDR2 FYNNEI. The CDR3 sequence is 14 residues long. Trimming pared 6 bases from V and 1 base from J, leaving 10 bases between. The CDR3 DNA is TGTGCCAGCAGGGGGCCTATATCCTACAATGAGCAGTTCTTC. The encoded protein is CASRGPISYNEQFF. Complete variable domain (other parts from reference TRBV2 and TRBJ2-1): EPEVTQTPSHQVTQMGQEVILRCVPISNHLYFYWYRQILGQKVEFLVSFYNNEISEKSEIFDDQFSVERPDGSNFTLKIRSTKLEDSAMYFCASRGPISYNEQFFGPGTRLTVL.